This TCR beta chain originates from a study of T cell clonality in common variable immunodeficiency. Study observations and caveats: What drives increased CVID clonality needs T cell subpopulation sequencing.

The method was immunoSEQ multiplex PCR; TCRdb's version includes in-frame clones alone and lacks a portion of them. This repertoire holds tens of thousands of clones, and none appear only once. This clone has ten or more counts. What it recognizes is unknown. The read is 3 residues too short to cover the CDR3 end, so that end is filled in from the germline J gene. The germline V and J ends were trimmed by 3 bases and 2 bases, with 8 bases remaining between them. Germline CDR1 reads SNHLY; CDR2 reads FYNNEI. This CDR3 is built from 14 residues. Sequencing used peripheral blood mononuclear cells. The TCR comes from a person aged 18 to 69 in good health. This chain connects TRBV2 to TRBJ1-5; TRBD1 is a possible D gene (6 bases). The CDR3 DNA, read in part, is TGTGCCAGCAGTGACAGGGGCGGCAATCAGCCC. This encodes CASSDRGGNQP. The whole CDR3 protein is CASSDRGGNQPQHF.